This T cell receptor beta chain was recovered during a study of beta chain features in type 1 diabetes (dated by TCRdb to the late 2010s). General notes on the study: No differences in mean age, gender distribution, total cell number or subset yield were found between patients and healthy donors. A total of around 110,000,000 sorted cells were examined across all samples, and a strong correlation was observed between cell number per subset and RNA yield. In the study, TCRB repertoires of sorted circulating CD4+ T cell subsets from recently diagnosed type 1 diabetes patients were compared with those of matched healthy donors. Regulatory and stem cell-like memory subsets were isolated from only 8 patients and 8 healthy donors, whereas naive and central memory subsets came from all 30 or so donors.

The entire isolated RNA was reverse transcribed using the High Capacity cDNA Reverse Transcription Kit, and thus expressed TCRB transcripts were sequenced. Naive, central memory and regulatory T cell samples underwent deep immunoSEQ sequencing, averaging roughly 3.3 million total reads per sample. Sorted cells were lysed in RLT buffer, and RNA was extracted using DNase-treated RNeasy Micro or Mini kits according to cell number. Each cell subset was processed separately to prevent cross-contamination, with patient and healthy donor samples processed together. TCRB sequences were amplified from cDNA with the immunoSEQ multiplex PCR, producing 87-bp fragments spanning the CDR3 region. The amplicons were sequenced using the Illumina HiSeq platform. On the authors' methods: Synthetic template baselines were used to correct PCR bias computationally, reads within Hamming distance 2 were collapsed, and singletons that could not be merged were discarded. Reads were aligned against IMGT so that V, D and J genes, CDR3 length and insertions or deletions at six rearrangement sites could be assigned. Within each subset, clonotype counts were normalized to sorted cell number, after which true diversity and Gini coefficients were computed with the tcR R package. The overlap coefficient, calculated on TCRB nucleotide sequences, was used to measure repertoire sharing. Out-of-frame TCRB sequences from naive cells were analyzed to stand in for the pre-selection repertoire. The immuneACCESS repertoire file appears here via TCRdb, limited to in-frame rearrangements. These files lack a portion of the clones; in checked studies, under half of the deficit traces to unresolved V genes, and the cause of the others is not known. That table gives V, J and clone size, and the DNA gave D and trimming. This sample lists around 300,000 clones; 9.5% to 12% were detected once. The top ten clones comprise approximately 0.016% of the sample.

The CDR3 measures 13 amino acids from cysteine to phenylalanine. Left in the record is the CDR3 DNA by itself, 39 bases read in frame from the first base. The junction shows trimming of 1 base on V and 7 bases on J, and the gene matches do not reach 5 bases of it. CDR1 and CDR2 are drawn from the germline V gene: SQVTM, ANQGSEA. Details on this clone: Its target antigen remains unknown. No clone much larger than this one lies a single base away; base qualities are absent.

General conclusions and limits of the study: Because cDNA rather than genomic DNA was sequenced, highly expressing activated cells could have been over-represented, although no difference in activation and CD3 levels was found between groups. The naive, central memory and regulatory TCRB repertoires appeared to resemble one another more closely among patients than among healthy donors. Because the HLA sub-analyses included only small numbers of individuals, any influence of HLA type on TCRB rearrangement was left unresolved. A moderate but significant shortening of TCRB CDR3 length was observed in type 1 diabetes patients in all four CD4+ subsets. Shorter templates might be favored by PCR, yet because patient and control samples were amplified and corrected together, any such skew would affect both groups equally. At VDJ recombination sites, type 1 diabetes patients had fewer insertions and more deleted nucleotides, which implies abnormalities in thymic rearrangement.

From each donor, a single peripheral blood sample of 90 to 150 mL on average was drawn into heparinised tubes. A BD FACSAria II was used to sort naive, central memory, regulatory and stem cell-like memory CD4+ T cells with a panel that included CD45RO, CCR7, CD25, CD127, CD95 and CD27. A purity above 98% was achieved for all sorted populations. PBMCs were isolated right away by Lymphoprep density gradient centrifugation and were stained directly, without culture. So that batch effects would be minimized, each experiment stained and sorted samples in pairs, pairing one healthy donor with one patient.

This receptor was obtained from a woman in her twenties or thirties in good health. Sequenced input: naive CD4+ T cells from blood. The label giving this sample's cell subset or site can be read as: true naive CD4+ T cells. The chain employs TRBV29-1 and TRBJ1-2; TRBD1 agrees with 8 junctional bases. The bases read TGCAGCGTTGAAGTCCAGGGGGCGCTTGGCTACACCTTC. Translated, this is CSVEVQGALGYTF.